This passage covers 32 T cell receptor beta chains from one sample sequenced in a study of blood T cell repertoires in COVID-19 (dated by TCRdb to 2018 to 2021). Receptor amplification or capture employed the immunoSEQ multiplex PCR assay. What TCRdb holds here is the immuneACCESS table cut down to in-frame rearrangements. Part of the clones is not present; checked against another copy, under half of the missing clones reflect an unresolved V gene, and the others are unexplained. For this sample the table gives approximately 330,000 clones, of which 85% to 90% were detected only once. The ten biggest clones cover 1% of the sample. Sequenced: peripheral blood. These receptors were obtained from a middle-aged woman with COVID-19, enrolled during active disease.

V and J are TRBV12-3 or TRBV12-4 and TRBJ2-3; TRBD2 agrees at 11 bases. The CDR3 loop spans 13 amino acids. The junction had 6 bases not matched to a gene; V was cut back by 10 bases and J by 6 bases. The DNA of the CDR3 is TGTGCCACCACTAGCGGGAGCGGGGATACGCAGTATTTT. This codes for CATTSGSGDTQYF.

The CDR3 spells CSVVSVSTDTQYF. CDR3 bases: TGCAGCGTTGTATCGGTTAGCACAGATACGCAGTATTTT. This rearrangement joins TRBV29-1 to TRBJ2-3; D not resolved. CDR3 length equals 13 residues. V lost 4 bases, J lost 0 bases, and 8 bases lay in between. In germline, CDR1 is SQVTM, CDR2 ANQGSEA.

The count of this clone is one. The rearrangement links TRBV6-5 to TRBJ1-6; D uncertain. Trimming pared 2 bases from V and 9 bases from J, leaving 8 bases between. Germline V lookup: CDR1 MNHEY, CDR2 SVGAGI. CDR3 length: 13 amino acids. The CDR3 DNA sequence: TGTGCCAGCAGTTACCCAGGAGGTTCACCCCTCCACTTT. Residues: CASSYPGGSPLHF.

Written as DNA, the CDR3 is TGTGCCAGCAGTTCCCAGACAGGGAGCTCCTATAATTCACCCCTCCACTTT. This gives the protein CASSSQTGSSYNSPLHF. This sequence joins TRBV27 and TRBJ1-6; 7 bases align to TRBD1. V lost 4 bases and J lost 0; bases outside the gene matches: 6. The CDR3 sequence is 17 residues long. Germline CDR1 MNHEY, CDR2 SMNVEV (reference sequence).

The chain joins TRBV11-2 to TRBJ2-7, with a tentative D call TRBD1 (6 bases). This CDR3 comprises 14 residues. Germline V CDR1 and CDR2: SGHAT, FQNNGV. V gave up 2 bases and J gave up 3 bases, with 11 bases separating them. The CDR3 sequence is CASSLSGVVYEQYF. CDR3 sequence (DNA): TGTGCCAGCAGCTTATCAGGGGTTGTCTACGAGCAGTACTTC.

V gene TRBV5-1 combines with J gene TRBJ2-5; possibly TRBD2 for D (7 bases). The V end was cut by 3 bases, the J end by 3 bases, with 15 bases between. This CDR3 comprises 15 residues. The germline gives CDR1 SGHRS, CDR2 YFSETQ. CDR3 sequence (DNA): TGCGCCAGCAGCTCCCTGGGGGCGGGGGAAGAGACCCAGTACTTC. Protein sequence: CASSSLGAGEETQYF.

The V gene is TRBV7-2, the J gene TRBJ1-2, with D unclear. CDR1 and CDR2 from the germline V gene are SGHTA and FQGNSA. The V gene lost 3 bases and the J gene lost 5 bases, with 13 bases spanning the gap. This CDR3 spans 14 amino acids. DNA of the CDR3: TGTGCCAGCAGCTTGGCCCTGAGGATTTATGGCTACACCTTC. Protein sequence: CASSLALRIYGYTF.

The CDR3 bases are TGTGCCAGCAGTGAAGCGACAGGGGAAACTGAAGCTTTCTTT. Residues: CASSEATGETEAFF. The rearrangement uses TRBV2 and TRBJ1-1, with TRBD1 identical over 8 bases. The length of the CDR3 is 14 residues. In germline, CDR1 is SNHLY, CDR2 FYNNEI. Trimming at V came to 0 bases and at J to 5 bases, leaving 2 bases not matched to a gene.

CDR3 loop: CASSLSATGELFF. Written as DNA, the CDR3 is TGTGCCAGCAGTTTATCGGCCACCGGGGAGCTGTTTTTT. The chain employs TRBV27 and TRBJ2-2; D is ambiguous. Per germline, CDR1 MNHEY and CDR2 SMNVEV (reference sequence). The V end was cut by 0 bases, the J end by 4 bases, with 3 bases between. The CDR3 runs to 13 residues.

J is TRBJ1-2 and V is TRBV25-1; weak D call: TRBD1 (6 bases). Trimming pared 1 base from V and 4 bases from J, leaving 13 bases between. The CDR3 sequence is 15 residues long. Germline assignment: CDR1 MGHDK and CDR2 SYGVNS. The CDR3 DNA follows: TGTGCCAGCAGTGAATCTGGGGGCCCTGGCTATGGCTACACCTTC. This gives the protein CASSESGGPGYGYTF.

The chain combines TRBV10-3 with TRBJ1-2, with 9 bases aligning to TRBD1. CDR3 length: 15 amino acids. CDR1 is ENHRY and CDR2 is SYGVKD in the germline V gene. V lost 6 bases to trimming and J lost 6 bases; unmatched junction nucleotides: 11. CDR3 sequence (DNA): TGTGCCATCAGCGACGGGACAGGGTCGGTAGATGGCTACACCTTC. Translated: CAISDGTGSVDGYTF.

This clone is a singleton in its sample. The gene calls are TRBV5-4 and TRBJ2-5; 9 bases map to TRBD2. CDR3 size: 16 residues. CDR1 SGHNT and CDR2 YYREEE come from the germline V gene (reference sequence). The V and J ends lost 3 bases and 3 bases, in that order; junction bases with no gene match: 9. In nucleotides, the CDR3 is TGTGCCAGCAGCTCGGGGGGCGGGAGGGTAGAAGAGACCCAGTACTTC. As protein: CASSSGGGRVEETQYF.

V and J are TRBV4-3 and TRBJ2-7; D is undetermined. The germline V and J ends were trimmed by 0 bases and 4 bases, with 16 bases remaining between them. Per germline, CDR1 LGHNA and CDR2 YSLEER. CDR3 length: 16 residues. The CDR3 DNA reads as TGCGCCAGCAGCCAAGATCTCCTCCTCGCTACTTACGAGCAGTACTTC. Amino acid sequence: CASSQDLLLATYEQYF.

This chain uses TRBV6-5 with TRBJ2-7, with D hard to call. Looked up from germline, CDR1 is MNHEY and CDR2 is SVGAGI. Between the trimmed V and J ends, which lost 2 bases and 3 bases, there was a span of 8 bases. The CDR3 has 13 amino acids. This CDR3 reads CASSYEQIYEQYF. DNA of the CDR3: TGTGCCAGCAGTTACGAACAGATCTACGAGCAGTACTTC.

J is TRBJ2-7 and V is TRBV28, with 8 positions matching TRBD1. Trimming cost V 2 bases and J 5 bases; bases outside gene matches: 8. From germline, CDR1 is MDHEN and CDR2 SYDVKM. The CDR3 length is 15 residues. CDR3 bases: TGTGCCAGCAGTTTAAGTGGACAGGGAGCGGACGAGCAGTACTTC. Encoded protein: CASSLSGQGADEQYF. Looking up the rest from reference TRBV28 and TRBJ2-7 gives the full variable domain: DVKVTQSSRYLVKRTGEKVFLECVQDMDHENMFWYRQDPGLGLRLIYFSYDVKMKEKGDIPEGYSVSREKKERFSLILESASTNQTSMYLCASSLSGQGADEQYFGPGTRLTVT.

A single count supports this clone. The CDR3 loop is CASSPTQGARTEAFF. In DNA, the CDR3 is TGTGCCAGCTCACCGACACAGGGGGCGAGGACTGAAGCTTTCTTT. The rearrangement links TRBV18 to TRBJ1-1, with 9 bases lining up with TRBD1. CDR3 size: 15 residues. V was clipped by 3 bases and J by 5 bases; unmatched bases: 7. Per the germline V gene, CDR1 is KGHSH and CDR2 is LQKENI. Full variable domain (missing parts from reference TRBV18 and TRBJ1-1): NAGVMQNPRHLVRRRGQEARLRCSPMKGHSHVYWYRQLPEEGLKFMVYLQKENIIDESGMPKERFSAEFPKEGPSILRIQQVVRGDSAAYFCASSPTQGARTEAFFGQGTRLTVV.

The CDR3: CASSGQGANTGELFF. CDR3 DNA sequence: TGTGCCAGTTCGGGACAGGGGGCGAACACCGGGGAGCTGTTTTTT. The chain employs TRBV19 and TRBJ2-2; 11 bases agree with TRBD1. The CDR3 has 15 residues. Germline loops: CDR1 LNHDA, CDR2 SQIVND (reference sequence). The J segment lost 0 bases and the V segment lost 8 bases, leaving 2 bases of the junction unmatched.

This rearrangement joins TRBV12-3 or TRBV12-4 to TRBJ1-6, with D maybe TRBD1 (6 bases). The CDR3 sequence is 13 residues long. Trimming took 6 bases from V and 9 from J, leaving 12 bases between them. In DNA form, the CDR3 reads TGTGCCAGCAGCGCTCTACAGGGTTCACCCCTCCACTTT. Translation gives CASSALQGSPLHF.

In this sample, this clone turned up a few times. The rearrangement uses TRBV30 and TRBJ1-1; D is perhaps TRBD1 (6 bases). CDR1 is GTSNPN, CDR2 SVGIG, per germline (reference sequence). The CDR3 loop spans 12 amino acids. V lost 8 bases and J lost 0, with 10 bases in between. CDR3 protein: CAVRGLNTEAFF. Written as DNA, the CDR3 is TGTGCCGTCAGGGGCCTGAACACTGAAGCTTTCTTT.

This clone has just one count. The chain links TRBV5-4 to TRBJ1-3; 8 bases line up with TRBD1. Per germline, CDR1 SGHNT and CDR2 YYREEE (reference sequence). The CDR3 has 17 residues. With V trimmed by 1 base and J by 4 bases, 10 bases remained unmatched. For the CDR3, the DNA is TGTGCCAGCAGCTTGAAGGCAGGGGGCGCGAGAGGAAACACCATATATTTT. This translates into CASSLKAGGARGNTIYF.

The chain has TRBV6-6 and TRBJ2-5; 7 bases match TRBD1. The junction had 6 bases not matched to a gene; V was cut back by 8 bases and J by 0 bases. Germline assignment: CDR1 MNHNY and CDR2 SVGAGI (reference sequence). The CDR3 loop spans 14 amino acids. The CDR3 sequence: CASQTGPYQETQYF. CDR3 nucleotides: TGTGCCAGCCAGACAGGGCCGTACCAAGAGACCCAGTACTTC.

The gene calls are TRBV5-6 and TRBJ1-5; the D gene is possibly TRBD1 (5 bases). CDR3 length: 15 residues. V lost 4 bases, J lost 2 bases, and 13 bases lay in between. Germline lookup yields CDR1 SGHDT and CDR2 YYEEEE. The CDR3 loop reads CASSRTLWGNQPQHF. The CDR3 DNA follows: TGTGCCAGCAGCCGGACACTTTGGGGCAATCAGCCCCAGCATTTT.

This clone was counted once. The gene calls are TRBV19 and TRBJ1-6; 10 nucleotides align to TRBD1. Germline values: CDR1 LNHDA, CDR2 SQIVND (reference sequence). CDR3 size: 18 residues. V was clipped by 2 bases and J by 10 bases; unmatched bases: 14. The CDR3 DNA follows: TGTGCCAGTAGTATACGAAATATGGGACAGGGGCTTTGGTCACCCCTCCACTTT. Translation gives CASSIRNMGQGLWSPLHF. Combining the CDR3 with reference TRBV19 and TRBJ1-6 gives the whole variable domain DGGITQSPKYLFRKEGQNVTLSCEQNLNHDAMYWYRQDPGQGLRLIYYSQIVNDFQKGDIAEGYSVSREKKESFPLTVTSAQKNPTAFYLCASSIRNMGQGLWSPLHFGNGTRLTVT.

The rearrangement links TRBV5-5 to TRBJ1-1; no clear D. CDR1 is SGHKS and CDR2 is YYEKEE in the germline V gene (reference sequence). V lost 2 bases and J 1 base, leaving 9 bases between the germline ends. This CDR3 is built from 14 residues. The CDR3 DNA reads TGTGCCAGCAGCTTTCTACAGACGAACACTGAAGCTTTCTTT. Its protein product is CASSFLQTNTEAFF.

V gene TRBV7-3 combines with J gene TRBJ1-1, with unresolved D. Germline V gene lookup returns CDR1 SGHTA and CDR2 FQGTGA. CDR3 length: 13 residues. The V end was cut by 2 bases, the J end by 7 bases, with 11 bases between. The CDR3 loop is CASSLVSGIEAFF. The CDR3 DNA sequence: TGTGCCAGCAGCTTAGTTTCGGGGATTGAAGCTTTCTTT.

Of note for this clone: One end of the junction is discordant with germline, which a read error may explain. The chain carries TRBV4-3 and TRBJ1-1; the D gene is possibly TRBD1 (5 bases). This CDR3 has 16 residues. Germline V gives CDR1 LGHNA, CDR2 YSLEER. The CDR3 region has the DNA TGCGCCAGCAGCCAAGAGGGACTTATAGAGAACGCTGAAGCTTTCTTT. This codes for CASSQEGLIENAEAFF.

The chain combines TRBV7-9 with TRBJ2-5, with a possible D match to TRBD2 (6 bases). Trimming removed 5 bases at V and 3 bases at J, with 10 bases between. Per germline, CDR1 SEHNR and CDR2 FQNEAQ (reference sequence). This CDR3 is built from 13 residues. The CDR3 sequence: CASSTGLEETQYF. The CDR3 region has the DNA TGTGCCAGCAGCACGGGACTGGAAGAGACCCAGTACTTC.

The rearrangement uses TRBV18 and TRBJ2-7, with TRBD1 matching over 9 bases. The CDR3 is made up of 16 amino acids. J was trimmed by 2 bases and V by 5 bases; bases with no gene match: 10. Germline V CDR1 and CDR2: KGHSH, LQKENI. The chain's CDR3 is CASSSRTGGLAYEQYF. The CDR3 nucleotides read TGTGCCAGCTCATCGAGAACAGGGGGCCTTGCCTACGAGCAGTACTTC.

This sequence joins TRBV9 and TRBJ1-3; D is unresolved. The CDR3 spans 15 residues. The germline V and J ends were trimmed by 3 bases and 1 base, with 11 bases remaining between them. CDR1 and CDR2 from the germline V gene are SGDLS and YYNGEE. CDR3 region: CASSGAVHSGNTIYF. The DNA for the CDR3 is TGTGCCAGCAGCGGCGCCGTTCATTCTGGAAACACCATATATTTT.

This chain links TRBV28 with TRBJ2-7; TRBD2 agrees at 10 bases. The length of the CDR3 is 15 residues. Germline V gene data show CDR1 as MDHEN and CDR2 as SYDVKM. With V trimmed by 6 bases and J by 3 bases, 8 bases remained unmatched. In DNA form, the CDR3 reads TGTGCCAGCAGCTTAGGGGGGACTAGCGTCTACGAGCAGTACTTC. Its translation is CASSLGGTSVYEQYF.

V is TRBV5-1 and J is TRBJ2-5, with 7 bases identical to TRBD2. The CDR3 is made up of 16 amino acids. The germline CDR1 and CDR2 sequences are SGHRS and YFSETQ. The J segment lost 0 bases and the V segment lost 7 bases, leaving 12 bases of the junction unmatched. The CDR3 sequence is CASSGEGRGYQETQYF. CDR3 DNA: TGCGCCAGCTCCGGGGAGGGGCGCGGGTACCAAGAGACCCAGTACTTC.

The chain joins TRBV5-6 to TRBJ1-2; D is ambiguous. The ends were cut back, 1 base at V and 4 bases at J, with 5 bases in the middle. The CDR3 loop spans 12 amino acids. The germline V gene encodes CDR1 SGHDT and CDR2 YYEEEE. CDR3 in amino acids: CASSLRVYGYTF. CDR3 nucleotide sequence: TGTGCCAGCAGCTTGAGAGTCTATGGCTACACCTTC.